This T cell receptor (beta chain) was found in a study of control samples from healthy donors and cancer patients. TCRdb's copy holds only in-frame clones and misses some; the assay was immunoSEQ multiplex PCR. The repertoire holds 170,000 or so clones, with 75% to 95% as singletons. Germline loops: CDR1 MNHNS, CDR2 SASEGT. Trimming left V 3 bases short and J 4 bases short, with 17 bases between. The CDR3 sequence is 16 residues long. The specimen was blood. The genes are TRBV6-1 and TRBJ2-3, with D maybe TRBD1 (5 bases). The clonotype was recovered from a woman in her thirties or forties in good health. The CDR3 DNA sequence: TGTGCCAGCAGTGAGAGAAAGGGGCTAGTGGCAGATACGCAGTATTTT. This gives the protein CASSERKGLVADTQYF.